The sequence of this T cell receptor beta chain was determined in a study of metastatic and nonmetastatic thyroid tumors. Study information: For malignant and benign thyroid patients, tumor or nodule tissue and blood were the sources whose repertoires were compared.

Each patient went into thyroid surgery without having received any treatment. As originally analysed: The study took CDR3 differences across clinicopathological groups and made a distant-metastasis classifier for papillary thyroid cancer from them. TCRdb reassembled clones from the PCR reads with MiXCR. The V and J calls were determined by TCRdb, not by the authors. Altogether roughly 15,000 clones are present, around 35% being singletons, with the ten largest covering 7.3%. Sequencing input: tumor tissue. This receptor was taken from a female donor with papillary thyroid cancer or a benign thyroid nodule (not recorded which). Some clones in this sample may be carry-over from other donors' samples.

The CDR3 here is CATAGVGGAKNIQYF. CDR3 DNA: TGTGCCACTGCGGGGGTCGGAGGGGCCAAAAACATTCAGTACTTC. This chain links TRBV28 with TRBJ2-4; 7 bases map to TRBD2. Germline CDR1 MDHEN, CDR2 SYDVKM. The CDR3 consists of 15 residues. V trimming: 10 bases; J trimming: 1 base; junction bases outside the gene matches: 10.